This TCR beta chain was sequenced for a study of blood T cell repertoires in COVID-19. Study-level background: Whether acute or convalescent, the COVID-19 samples came from the United States, Italy and Spain.

CDR3 length equals 15 residues. The V end was cut by 4 bases, the J end by 6 bases, with 21 bases between. CDR1 is GTSNPN, CDR2 SVGIG, per germline (reference sequence). Method: immunoSEQ multiplex PCR; TCRdb's copy keeps in-frame clones and lacks some. The sample consists of roughly 400,000 clones, 85% to 90% of them appearing once. Assignments of participants to cohorts depended upon their own reported clinical history. The chain combines TRBV30 with TRBJ1-2; D not certain. The sequencing sample was made of PBMCs or T cells enriched from blood (not recorded which). This receptor was taken from a man under 40 who had recovered from COVID-19. In DNA form, the CDR3 reads TGTGCCTGGAACAGAGCATCGGGGAAGAGGGATGGCTACACCTTC. It translates to CAWNRASGKRDGYTF.